These T cell receptor beta chains were read from a single sample in a study of cytomegalovirus exposure and HLA in healthy donors. Assay used: immunoSEQ multiplex PCR; TCRdb lists only in-frame clones, some missing. The profile shows some 110,000 clones, around 70% of them singletons. The sequenced material came from PBMCs. The receptor set was obtained from a man aged 35-49 years in good health and CMV-seronegative. Both conserved end residues are part of each CDR3. Each record gives: V gene, D gene, J gene, clone size, CDR3 protein, CDR3 DNA. The D gene is left open where the match is weak. For some rows the clone size is stated as once, few or many, or as a class when expanded; others skip it.

v_gene: TRBV5-6
d_gene: NA
j_gene: TRBJ2-7
abundance: NA
CDR3aa: CASSLLVALGGEQYF
CDR3nt: TGTGCCAGCAGCTTGTTGGTTGCTTTGGGCGGGGAGCAGTACTTC

v_gene: TRBV6-7
d_gene: TRBD1
j_gene: TRBJ2-7
abundance: NA
CDR3aa: CASSYFYRDRPYEQYF
CDR3nt: TGTGCCAGCAGTTACTTCTACCGGGACAGGCCCTACGAGCAGTACTTC

v_gene: TRBV6-5
d_gene: NA
j_gene: TRBJ1-1
abundance: few
CDR3aa: CASSWGGLPEAFF
CDR3nt: TGTGCCAGCAGTTGGGGGGGGTTGCCTGAAGCTTTCTTT

v_gene: TRBV6-5
d_gene: NA
j_gene: TRBJ2-5
abundance: NA
CDR3aa: CASKPQGAETQYF
CDR3nt: TGTGCCAGCAAACCACAGGGCGCGGAGACCCAGTACTTC

v_gene: TRBV6-4
d_gene: TRBD1
j_gene: TRBJ2-1
abundance: NA
CDR3aa: CASSAQGQRPNEQFF
CDR3nt: TGTGCCAGCAGTGCCCAGGGACAGCGTCCCAATGAGCAGTTCTTC

v_gene: TRBV12-2
d_gene: NA
j_gene: TRBJ1-2
abundance: NA
CDR3aa: CASRPPRRAELTPNYGYTF
CDR3nt: TGTGCAAGTCGCCCTCCCAGGAGGGCAGAACTAACTCCTAACTATGGCTACACCTTC

v_gene: TRBV5-1
d_gene: NA
j_gene: TRBJ1-1
abundance: NA
CDR3aa: CASSLWQNTEAFF
CDR3nt: TGCGCCAGCAGCTTGTGGCAGAACACTGAAGCTTTCTTT

v_gene: TRBV5-8
d_gene: TRBD1
j_gene: TRBJ1-2
abundance: NA
CDR3aa: CASSPRTGNYGYTF
CDR3nt: TGTGCCAGCAGCCCGCGGACAGGGAACTATGGCTACACCTTC

v_gene: TRBV9
d_gene: NA
j_gene: TRBJ2-5
abundance: NA
CDR3aa: CASSVDGVAETQYF
CDR3nt: TGTGCCAGCAGCGTAGACGGGGTTGCAGAGACCCAGTACTTC

v_gene: TRBV14
d_gene: NA
j_gene: TRBJ2-1
abundance: NA
CDR3aa: CASSQDRVVNEQFF
CDR3nt: TGTGCCAGCAGCCAAGACAGGGTTGTAAATGAGCAGTTCTTC

v_gene: TRBV5-1
d_gene: NA
j_gene: TRBJ1-1
abundance: NA
CDR3aa: CASSLGGAGSNTEAFF
CDR3nt: TGCGCCAGCAGCTTGGGTGGTGCGGGGTCGAACACTGAAGCTTTCTTT

v_gene: TRBV2
d_gene: TRBD1
j_gene: TRBJ1-5
abundance: NA
CDR3aa: CARGDSNNQPQHF
CDR3nt: TGTGCCAGGGGGGACAGCAACAATCAGCCCCAGCATTTT

v_gene: TRBV4-1
d_gene: TRBD2
j_gene: TRBJ2-1
abundance: NA
CDR3aa: CASRTLPLRLAGRSSYNEQFF
CDR3nt: TGCGCCAGCAGGACCCTCCCCCTGAGACTAGCGGGGAGGAGCTCCTACAATGAGCAGTTCTTC

v_gene: TRBV9
d_gene: TRBD1
j_gene: TRBJ2-1
abundance: few
CDR3aa: CASSVGRGLSNEQFF
CDR3nt: TGTGCCAGCAGCGTAGGCAGGGGGCTAAGCAATGAGCAGTTCTTC

v_gene: TRBV5-6
d_gene: NA
j_gene: TRBJ2-7
abundance: NA
CDR3aa: CASSLAGRGYEQYF
CDR3nt: TGTGCCAGCAGCTTGGCAGGTAGGGGCTACGAGCAGTACTTC

v_gene: TRBV2
d_gene: NA
j_gene: TRBJ1-4
abundance: few
CDR3aa: CASSEQGRNEKLFF
CDR3nt: TGTGCCAGCAGTGAACAGGGCCGTAATGAAAAACTGTTTTTT

v_gene: TRBV27
d_gene: TRBD2
j_gene: TRBJ2-7
abundance: NA
CDR3aa: CASSIGSRRGSYEQYF
CDR3nt: TGTGCCAGCAGCATAGGCTCCCGGCGGGGGTCCTACGAGCAGTACTTC

v_gene: TRBV5-8
d_gene: TRBD2
j_gene: TRBJ2-7
abundance: NA
CDR3aa: CASSSTSGNRYEQYF
CDR3nt: TGTGCCAGCAGCTCCACTAGCGGGAACCGCTACGAGCAGTACTTC

v_gene: TRBV30
d_gene: TRBD1
j_gene: TRBJ1-5
abundance: NA
CDR3aa: CAWTSRGQGHQPQHF
CDR3nt: TGTGCCTGGACCTCGAGGGGGCAGGGCCATCAGCCCCAGCATTTT

v_gene: TRBV6-5
d_gene: NA
j_gene: TRBJ1-3
abundance: NA
CDR3aa: CASSYSSGSGNTIYF
CDR3nt: TGTGCCAGCAGTTACTCGTCAGGGTCTGGAAACACCATATATTTT

v_gene: TRBV19
d_gene: NA
j_gene: TRBJ2-7
abundance: NA
CDR3aa: CASSIGQGGAYEQYF
CDR3nt: TGTGCCAGTAGTATCGGGCAGGGTGGGGCCTACGAGCAGTACTTC

v_gene: TRBV6-1
d_gene: NA
j_gene: TRBJ1-4
abundance: NA
CDR3aa: CASSKPWTDNEKLFF
CDR3nt: TGTGCCAGCAGTAAACCTTGGACAGATAATGAAAAACTGTTTTTT

v_gene: TRBV4-2
d_gene: TRBD1
j_gene: TRBJ2-7
abundance: NA
CDR3aa: CASSQDIETDRAHLYEQYF
CDR3nt: TGTGCCAGCAGCCAAGACATTGAAACGGACAGGGCTCACCTGTACGAGCAGTACTTC

v_gene: TRBV11-3
d_gene: TRBD2
j_gene: TRBJ2-1
abundance: NA
CDR3aa: CASSLGGTSGGKEQFF
CDR3nt: TGTGCCAGCAGCTTAGGGGGGACTAGCGGGGGGAAAGAGCAGTTCTTC

v_gene: TRBV2
d_gene: TRBD2
j_gene: TRBJ2-5
abundance: NA
CDR3aa: CASIAGTSGQETQYF
CDR3nt: TGTGCCAGCATCGCCGGGACTAGCGGGCAAGAGACCCAGTACTTC

v_gene: TRBV7-2
d_gene: TRBD2
j_gene: TRBJ2-5
abundance: NA
CDR3aa: CASSNNGAGVRETQYF
CDR3nt: TGTGCCAGCAGCAATAATGGAGCGGGAGTGCGGGAGACCCAGTACTTC

v_gene: TRBV4-2
d_gene: TRBD2
j_gene: TRBJ2-7
abundance: NA
CDR3aa: CASSQEAGLAGTEAYEQYF
CDR3nt: TGTGCCAGCAGCCAAGAAGCCGGACTAGCGGGAACAGAAGCCTACGAGCAGTACTTC

v_gene: TRBV6-5
d_gene: NA
j_gene: TRBJ2-2
abundance: NA
CDR3aa: CASSYWLGGTGELFF
CDR3nt: TGTGCCAGCAGTTACTGGCTCGGGGGTACCGGGGAGCTGTTTTTT

v_gene: TRBV7-9
d_gene: NA
j_gene: TRBJ2-1
abundance: NA
CDR3aa: CASSLPRRVDEQFF
CDR3nt: TGTGCCAGCAGCTTACCCCGCAGGGTGGATGAGCAGTTCTTC

v_gene: TRBV5-8
d_gene: TRBD1
j_gene: TRBJ1-1
abundance: NA
CDR3aa: CASSLTGATEAFF
CDR3nt: TGTGCCAGCAGCTTGACAGGGGCCACTGAAGCTTTCTTT

v_gene: TRBV5-8
d_gene: NA
j_gene: TRBJ2-3
abundance: few
CDR3aa: CASTPGRGVMLNTQYF
CDR3nt: TGTGCCAGCACCCCCGGGCGGGGAGTCATGCTTAATACGCAGTATTTT

v_gene: TRBV4-2
d_gene: NA
j_gene: TRBJ2-2
abundance: NA
CDR3aa: CASSQEYLARNTGELFF
CDR3nt: TGTGCCAGCAGCCAAGAGTACCTAGCGAGGAACACCGGGGAGCTGTTTTTT

v_gene: TRBV4-1
d_gene: TRBD1
j_gene: TRBJ2-1
abundance: few
CDR3aa: CASSPSRTGNNEQFF
CDR3nt: TGCGCCAGCAGCCCTAGCCGGACAGGAAACAATGAGCAGTTCTTC

v_gene: TRBV30
d_gene: NA
j_gene: TRBJ1-4
abundance: NA
CDR3aa: CASRVGAGVMGLHFSPNEKLFF
CDR3nt: TGTGCCTCTAGGGTTGGAGCCGGGGTCATGGGGTTACATTTTTCCCCTAATGAAAAACTGTTTTTT

v_gene: TRBV11-3
d_gene: NA
j_gene: TRBJ2-7
abundance: NA
CDR3aa: CASSSSGQEQYF
CDR3nt: TGTGCCAGCAGCTCCTCCGGACAGGAGCAGTACTTC

v_gene: TRBV27
d_gene: NA
j_gene: TRBJ1-4
abundance: NA
CDR3aa: CASSYDRTGTNEKLFF
CDR3nt: TGTGCCAGCAGTTATGACAGGACGGGGACTAATGAAAAACTGTTTTTT

v_gene: TRBV19
d_gene: TRBD1
j_gene: TRBJ2-7
abundance: NA
CDR3aa: CASSIGAGTGVYEQYF
CDR3nt: TGTGCCAGTAGTATAGGCGCCGGGACAGGGGTCTACGAGCAGTACTTC

v_gene: TRBV19
d_gene: NA
j_gene: TRBJ1-5
abundance: few
CDR3aa: CASKAGNQPQHF
CDR3nt: TGTGCCAGTAAGGCGGGCAATCAGCCCCAGCATTTT

v_gene: TRBV13
d_gene: TRBD2
j_gene: TRBJ2-1
abundance: once
CDR3aa: CASSLGLRGLALDNEQFF
CDR3nt: TGTGCCAGCAGCTTAGGCCTTAGGGGACTAGCCCTTGACAATGAGCAGTTCTTC

v_gene: TRBV10-2
d_gene: TRBD1
j_gene: TRBJ2-1
abundance: NA
CDR3aa: CASRRQGANNEQFF
CDR3nt: TGCGCCAGCAGGCGACAGGGGGCAAACAATGAGCAGTTCTTC

v_gene: TRBV20-1
d_gene: NA
j_gene: TRBJ2-5
abundance: NA
CDR3aa: CSATREETQYF
CDR3nt: TGCAGTGCTACCCGGGAAGAGACCCAGTACTTC

v_gene: TRBV7-9
d_gene: NA
j_gene: TRBJ2-7
abundance: NA
CDR3aa: CASSIDKGKTYEQYF
CDR3nt: TGTGCCAGCAGCATCGACAAAGGAAAAACTTACGAGCAGTACTTC

v_gene: TRBV13
d_gene: NA
j_gene: TRBJ2-7
abundance: once
CDR3aa: CASTWLGGAHEQYF
CDR3nt: TGTGCCAGCACCTGGCTTGGGGGGGCCCACGAGCAGTACTTC

v_gene: TRBV7-2
d_gene: NA
j_gene: TRBJ2-1
abundance: NA
CDR3aa: CASSLVFSGSYNEQFF
CDR3nt: TGTGCCAGCAGCTTAGTCTTCAGCGGCTCCTACAATGAGCAGTTCTTC

v_gene: TRBV27
d_gene: NA
j_gene: TRBJ2-7
abundance: NA
CDR3aa: CASSFILSSYEQYF
CDR3nt: TGTGCCAGCAGTTTCATCCTGAGCTCCTACGAGCAGTACTTC

v_gene: TRBV6-5
d_gene: TRBD1
j_gene: TRBJ2-7
abundance: NA
CDR3aa: CASSSTDRGGYEQYF
CDR3nt: TGTGCCAGCAGTTCCACCGACAGGGGGGGCTACGAGCAGTACTTC

v_gene: TRBV27
d_gene: NA
j_gene: TRBJ2-7
abundance: NA
CDR3aa: CASSLSGGLPTYEQYF
CDR3nt: TGTGCCAGCAGTTTATCTGGAGGACTACCTACCTACGAGCAGTACTTC

v_gene: TRBV11-2
d_gene: NA
j_gene: TRBJ1-5
abundance: NA
CDR3aa: CASSLAAGLGQPQHF
CDR3nt: TGTGCCAGCAGCTTAGCGGCAGGACTTGGACAGCCCCAGCATTTT

v_gene: TRBV30
d_gene: TRBD1
j_gene: TRBJ1-2
abundance: once
CDR3aa: CAWSRPGQGSGYTF
CDR3nt: TGTGCCTGGAGTCGTCCGGGACAGGGGTCTGGCTACACCTTC